This T cell receptor beta chain appears in the sequencing data of a study of T-cell memory formation after mild COVID-19 (dated by TCRdb to the early 2020s). Background on the whole study: Most TCR sequence clusters were specific to one of the two donors. In two donors, T-cell clones that expanded and contracted after mild COVID-19 were followed by sequencing TCRalpha and TCRbeta repertoires longitudinally. The cohort comprised two young, previously healthy adult volunteers, one female and one male.

TCRdb lists the instrument as Illumina NovaSeq 6000. TCRalpha and TCRbeta cDNA libraries were built by 5'RACE with constant-segment primers, adding sample barcodes and unique molecular identifiers. Trizol reagent was used to extract RNA from every sample. Libraries were amplified in two PCR steps, with a second sample barcode and Illumina TruSeq adapters added in the second step. Sequencing of the libraries was done on an Illumina NovaSeq, producing 2 x 150 bp paired-end reads. In the original analysis: Demultiplexing of reads and collapsing into UMI-guided consensus sequences were performed with migec v1.2.7. Using mixcr v2.1.11, UMI consensuses were aligned to TRA and TRB V and J templates and then assembled into clonotypes. A clonotype was counted as expanded or contracted only if both edgeR and NoisET called the change significant, with noise models trained on biological replicates. For edgeR calls, the thresholds were a false discovery rate-adjusted p below 0.01 and a log2 fold-change of 1. PCA with hierarchical clustering of max-normalized trajectories of the 1000 most abundant clonotypes was used as exploratory dynamics analysis. Separately sequenced CD4+ and CD8+ repertoires were used to assign the CD4 or CD8 phenotype of responding clones. TCRdb reprocessing: public reads trimmed at Q25 with fastp, clones called with MiXCR, in-frame beta chains kept. Each record represents a unique CDR3 protein, reported with the most common genes and DNA among its rows. It is TCRdb's table, rather than the study itself, that gives the V and J calls and clone size. The sample data list hundreds of thousands of distinct CDR3 sequences, and roughly 20% of these were observed just once. The ten largest make up roughly 8.3% of the sample.

Deletion took 1 base off V and 2 bases off J, with a span of 12 bases between the germline ends. Reading the germline V gene (reference sequence) gives CDR1 DFQATT and CDR2 SNEGSKA. The CDR3 contains 14 residues, cysteine and phenylalanine counted. Only the CDR3 DNA stays, 42 bases, in frame from base 1. On this clonotype itself: Its target antigen remains unknown. No much larger clonotype is one base removed from it; base qualities were not supplied.

Ficoll-Paque density gradient centrifugation was the method used to isolate PBMCs. The full study reports these points: Clones contracting from day 15 to 85 had balanced CD4/CD8 phenotypes, while a second wave expanding from day 15 to 37 was biased towards CD4+. The detection of some responding clones in pre-infection memory suggests that pre-existing cross-reactive memory T cells joined the SARS-CoV-2 response. Whether the second-wave clones peaking on day 37 were SARS-CoV-2 specific was not confirmed. Contracting CD4+ clones turned up mainly in the CM and EM memory subsets, whereas EMRA was where CD8+ clones were enriched. The study covered only two mild cases, and larger cohorts including severe cases with pre-infection samples were considered necessary.

The sequence was collected from an adult woman who had mild COVID-19 (a few samples of this study predate the infection). The sample titles of this study are shuffled in the database, so cell type and time point are left out; the donor was told from shared clones. Recombination connected TRBV20-1 to TRBJ2-7; the D gene lacks a confident call. Input material: PBMCs or a T cell subset sorted from them (not recorded which). The bases are TGCAGTGCTAGAGTGGCAGGTTCCACCTACGAGCAGTACTTC. Its protein product is CSARVAGSTYEQYF.